The 25 T cell receptor beta chains below come from one sample, sequenced in a study of CD8+CD57+ T cells in acquired aplastic anemia. Selection for sequencing was limited to patients who had shown CD8+CD57+ cell expansion by flow cytometry. Genomic DNA served as template for TCR beta VDJ and CDR3 profiling. Each CDR3 protein is one row after TCRdb ran MiXCR on the reads. The data show around 290,000 distinct CDR3 sequences, roughly 61% seen once. Sequenced: sorted CD4+, CD8+, or CD8+CD57+ T cells (not recorded which) from PBMCs. The receptors come from a human donor with aplastic anemia.

This clonotype appeared many times. The chain joins TRBV7-9 to TRBJ2-5; the D gene is possibly TRBD2 (5 bases). The CDR3 runs to 14 residues. V was cut by 5 bases and J by 1 base, with 11 bases left in between. Germline CDR1 SEHNR, CDR2 FQNEAQ (reference sequence). The CDR3 protein is CASSRGIIQETQYF. CDR3 nucleotide sequence: TGTGCCAGCAGCCGAGGGATCATCCAAGAGACCCAGTACTTC.

At least ten counts were recorded for this clonotype. This rearrangement joins TRBV9 to TRBJ1-1; D possibly corresponds to TRBD1 (5 bases). Germline V gene data show CDR1 as SGDLS and CDR2 as YYNGEE. The CDR3 contains 14 residues. V shed 0 bases and J shed 3 bases, with 9 bases lying between them. The CDR3 loop reads CASSVEGRDTEAFF. The CDR3 nucleotides are TGTGCCAGCAGCGTAGAGGGCAGGGACACTGAAGCTTTCTTT.

This clonotype was seen more than once but under ten times. The CDR3 is CATTGGGGYTF. The CDR3 nucleotides are TGTGCCACTACAGGGGGCGGTGGCTACACCTTC. The chain uses TRBV2 and TRBJ1-2, with 9 nucleotides matching TRBD1. This CDR3 is 11 amino acids long. The V gene end was trimmed by 10 bases and the J gene end by 7 bases; junction bases not matched to a gene: 4. The germline V gene encodes CDR1 SNHLY and CDR2 FYNNEI.

This chain uses TRBV6-5 with TRBJ1-2; no firm D call. The germline CDR1 and CDR2 sequences are MNHEY and SVGAGI. Trimming pared 5 bases from V and 5 bases from J, leaving 9 bases between. The CDR3 spans 12 residues. The CDR3 sequence is CASSQTAYGYTF. The CDR3 nucleotides are TGTGCCAGCAGTCAAACAGCTTATGGCTACACCTTC.

V usage is TRBV24-1 and J usage is TRBJ2-1; TRBD1 might be the D (6 bases). The CDR3 spans 15 residues. CDR1 and CDR2 from the germline V gene are KGHDR and SFDVKD. Trimming stripped 2 bases from V and 4 bases from J, with 11 bases between. The CDR3 reads CATSDYRDRYNEQFF. CDR3 sequence (DNA): TGTGCCACCAGTGATTACAGGGATAGATACAATGAGCAGTTCTTC.

This clonotype has only one observation. V gene TRBV5-8 combines with J gene TRBJ2-7; 10 bases align to TRBD2. The CDR3 runs to 17 residues. The germline V gene encodes CDR1 SGHTS and CDR2 YDEGEE. With V trimmed by 0 bases and J by 2 bases, 8 bases remained unmatched. The CDR3, as DNA: TGTGCCAGCAGCTTGGTTGGGCCTAGCGGGAGAGCCTACGAGCAGTACTTC. This codes for CASSLVGPSGRAYEQYF.

In its sample, this clonotype was seen a few times. This chain links TRBV7-9 with TRBJ2-1, with D uncertain. The CDR3 covers 10 residues. V was trimmed by 3 bases and J by 15 bases, leaving 9 bases between them. The germline CDR1 and CDR2 sequences are SEHNR and FQNEAQ (reference sequence). The CDR3 coding sequence is TGTGCCAGCAGCTTGCTGATACCGTTCTTC. As protein: CASSLLIPFF.

At least ten counts were recorded for this clonotype. The rearrangement links TRBV13 to TRBJ2-5; 9 bases fit TRBD1. V shed 5 bases, J shed 0 bases, and the junction held 7 bases outside the gene matches. Germline values: CDR1 PRHDT, CDR2 FYEKMQ (reference sequence). This CDR3 region has 16 residues. The chain's CDR3 is CASSPGQGQYQETQYF. As DNA, the CDR3 is TGTGCCAGCAGCCCCGGACAGGGGCAGTACCAAGAGACCCAGTACTTC.

The genes are TRBV19 and TRBJ2-7; 7 bases fit TRBD1. The CDR3 spans 14 residues. The V and J ends lost 5 bases and 1 base, in that order; junction bases with no gene match: 5. Germline V lookup: CDR1 LNHDA, CDR2 SQIVND (reference sequence). CDR3 protein: CASSPRDRSYEQYF. The CDR3 DNA reads TGTGCCAGTAGTCCCCGGGACAGATCCTACGAGCAGTACTTC.

The J gene is TRBJ2-1, the V gene TRBV7-8; D remains ambiguous. The germline gives CDR1 SGHVS, CDR2 FQNEAQ. The CDR3 totals 17 residues. With 5 bases removed from V and 7 bases from J, the gap between germline ends came to 24 bases. As DNA, the CDR3 is TGTGCCAGCAGCCCATTTGGGTCCGGGCCTAGTCGGAATGAGCAGTTCTTC. This sequence encodes CASSPFGSGPSRNEQFF.

This clonotype turned up a few times. The chain combines TRBV9 with TRBJ2-3; no reliable D call. The CDR3 runs 11 residues. The V gene's germline CDR1 is SGDLS and CDR2 YYNGEE. V dropped 2 bases and J dropped 5 bases, with 3 bases sitting between them. CDR3 amino acids: CASSVQDTQYF. CDR3 nucleotides: TGTGCCAGCAGCGTGCAAGATACGCAGTATTTT.

This clonotype was detected many times. CDR3 bases: TGTGCCAGCAGCTTATGGAACACTGAAGCTTTCTTT. Translating it yields CASSLWNTEAFF. The rearrangement links TRBV5-6 to TRBJ1-1; D gene uncertain. Per germline, CDR1 SGHDT and CDR2 YYEEEE. The CDR3 covers 12 residues. V lost 2 bases and J 1 base, leaving 3 bases between the germline ends.

This clonotype was seen at least ten times. The chain carries TRBV24-1 and TRBJ2-1, with 9 bases aligning to TRBD2. The J segment lost 8 bases and the V segment lost 5 bases, leaving 9 bases of the junction unmatched. In germline, CDR1 is KGHDR, CDR2 SFDVKD. The CDR3 has 15 residues. CDR3 bases: TGTGCCACCAGTGCGTCGCGGGGGGGCTGGGATGAGCAGTTCTTC. Translated, it gives CATSASRGGWDEQFF.

This clonotype was recorded many times. The chain uses TRBV3-1 and TRBJ2-2; D not resolved. Trimming stripped 5 bases from V and 7 bases from J, with 11 bases between. The germline gives CDR1 LGHDT, CDR2 YNNKEL (reference sequence). The CDR3 loop spans 13 amino acids. CDR3 residues: CASSKVGFGELFF. As DNA, the CDR3 is TGTGCCAGCAGCAAAGTGGGTTTCGGGGAGCTGTTTTTT.

This clonotype was detected only a few times. V gene TRBV20-1 combines with J gene TRBJ2-7; no clear D gene. With 1 base removed from V and 3 bases from J, the gap between germline ends came to 10 bases. The CDR3 totals 13 residues. CDR1 and CDR2 (germline): DFQATT, SNEGSKA (reference sequence). Here the CDR3 reads CSARGPAGYEQYF. As DNA, the CDR3 is TGCAGTGCTAGAGGTCCAGCTGGCTACGAGCAGTACTTC.

This chain connects TRBV9 to TRBJ1-1, with a tentative D call TRBD1 (6 bases). The CDR3 contains 15 residues. CDR1 and CDR2 from the germline V gene are SGDLS and YYNGEE. Trimming left V 4 bases short and J 0 bases short, with 13 bases between. CDR3 coding DNA: TGTGCCAGCAGCTCCCGGACAGATCTGAACACTGAAGCTTTCTTT. Protein sequence: CASSSRTDLNTEAFF.

The rearrangement links TRBV18 to TRBJ2-1; 9 nucleotides agree with TRBD2. This CDR3 is built from 15 residues. In germline, CDR1 is KGHSH, CDR2 LQKENI. Germline trimming cut 4 bases from V and 6 bases from J; bases unmatched to any gene: 7. The CDR3 spells CASSLGLASGNEQFF. The CDR3 bases are TGTGCCAGCTCACTGGGACTAGCCTCAGGCAATGAGCAGTTCTTC. Together with reference TRBV18 and TRBJ2-1, the CDR3 gives the full variable domain: NAGVMQNPRHLVRRRGQEARLRCSPMKGHSHVYWYRQLPEEGLKFMVYLQKENIIDESGMPKERFSAEFPKEGPSILRIQQVVRGDSAAYFCASSLGLASGNEQFFGPGTRLTVL.

Remarks on this clonotype: Relative to the germline gene, one junction end is altered; a read error may explain this. The chain links TRBV29-1 to TRBJ1-4; D may be TRBD1 (6 bases). Germline lookup yields CDR1 SQVTM and CDR2 ANQGSEA. The CDR3 totals 15 residues. CDR3 sequence (DNA): TGCGGCGTCGCCTTGAGTAGGGGGGGAAGTGAAAAACTGTTTTTT. It yields the protein CGVALSRGGSEKLFF. Variable domain in full (rest from reference TRBV29-1 and TRBJ1-4): SAVISQKPSRDICQRGTSLTIQCQVDSQVTMMFWYRQQPGQSLTLIATANQGSEATYESGFVIDKFPISRPNLTFSTLTVSNMSPEDSSIYLCGVALSRGGSEKLFFGSGTQLSVL.

CDR3 amino acids: CASSEFTGYNEQFF. In nucleotides, the CDR3 is TGTGCCAGCAGTGAATTTACAGGCTACAATGAGCAGTTCTTC. The chain employs TRBV25-1 and TRBJ2-1, with TRBD1 as a possible D gene (5 bases). V dropped 1 base and J dropped 3 bases, with 7 bases sitting between them. Germline V CDR1 and CDR2: MGHDK, SYGVNS. The CDR3 runs to 14 residues.

In this sample, this clonotype turned up many times. The chain joins TRBV12-3 or TRBV12-4 to TRBJ1-2; 8 positions match TRBD1. V trimming: 2 bases; J trimming: 8 bases; junction bases outside the gene matches: 10. The length of the CDR3 is 15 residues. The CDR3 region is CASSLIAGGDSGYTF. CDR3 bases: TGTGCCAGCAGTTTAATAGCAGGGGGCGACTCGGGCTACACCTTC.

This clonotype was picked up a small number of times. The genes are TRBV20-1 and TRBJ1-5, with 8 nucleotides matching TRBD1. The V and J ends lost 6 bases and 6 bases, in that order; junction bases with no gene match: 13. Germline lookup yields CDR1 DFQATT and CDR2 SNEGSKA (reference sequence). This CDR3 has 15 amino acids. The chain's CDR3 is CSAVRTGLRSQPQHF. Here the CDR3 DNA reads TGCAGTGCCGTTCGGACAGGGTTGCGTAGTCAGCCCCAGCATTTT.

The chain is built from TRBV7-9 and TRBJ2-7, with 9 bases identical to TRBD1. With V trimmed by 1 base and J by 0 bases, 1 base remained unmatched. This CDR3 region has 15 residues. The germline CDR1 and CDR2 sequences are SEHNR and FQNEAQ (reference sequence). The chain's CDR3 is CASSLGGQGSYEQYF. CDR3 nucleotide sequence: TGTGCCAGCAGCTTAGGGGGACAGGGCTCCTACGAGCAGTACTTC.

The chain combines TRBV29-1 with TRBJ1-2, with 7 bases matching TRBD1. The CDR3 consists of 13 residues. Germline-derived CDR1 and CDR2 are SQVTM and ANQGSEA. Trimming at V came to 4 bases and at J to 6 bases, leaving 8 bases not matched to a gene. Here the CDR3 DNA reads TGCAGCGTTGGGGCAGGGGGTTTGGATGGCTACACCTTC. It encodes CSVGAGGLDGYTF. Complete variable domain (other parts from reference TRBV29-1 and TRBJ1-2): SAVISQKPSRDICQRGTSLTIQCQVDSQVTMMFWYRQQPGQSLTLIATANQGSEATYESGFVIDKFPISRPNLTFSTLTVSNMSPEDSSIYLCSVGAGGLDGYTFGSGTRLTVV.

V is TRBV7-3 and J is TRBJ2-5; TRBD2 matches at 9 bases. The germline V gene has CDR1 SGHTA and CDR2 FQGTGA. With 4 bases clipped from V and 3 bases from J, the junction kept 6 bases outside the gene matches. This CDR3 is built from 15 residues. The CDR3 loop is CASSSQGLAKETQYF. CDR3 DNA sequence: TGTGCCAGCAGCTCACAAGGACTAGCGAAAGAGACCCAGTACTTC.

CDR3 in amino acids: CASSLAGTSNRETQYF. The CDR3 region has the DNA TGCGCCAGCAGCTTGGCCGGGACTTCCAACAGGGAGACCCAGTACTTC. The chain links TRBV5-1 to TRBJ2-5, with a tentative D call TRBD2 (6 bases). CDR3 length equals 16 residues. The V end was cut by 0 bases, the J end by 5 bases, with 17 bases between. Germline-derived CDR1 and CDR2 are SGHRS and YFSETQ.